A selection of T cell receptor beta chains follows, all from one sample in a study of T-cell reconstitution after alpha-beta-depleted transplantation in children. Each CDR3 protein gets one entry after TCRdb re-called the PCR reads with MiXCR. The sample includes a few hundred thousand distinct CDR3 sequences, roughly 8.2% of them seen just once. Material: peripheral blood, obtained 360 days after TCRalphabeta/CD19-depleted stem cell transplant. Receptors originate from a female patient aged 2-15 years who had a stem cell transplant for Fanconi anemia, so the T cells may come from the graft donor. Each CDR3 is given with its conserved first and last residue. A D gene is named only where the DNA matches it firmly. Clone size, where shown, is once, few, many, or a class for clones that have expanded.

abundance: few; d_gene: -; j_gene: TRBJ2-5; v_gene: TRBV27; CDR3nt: TGTGCCAGCAGTTCTGGCGGGGAGCCACAAGAGACCCAGTACTTC; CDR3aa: CASSSGGEPQETQYF
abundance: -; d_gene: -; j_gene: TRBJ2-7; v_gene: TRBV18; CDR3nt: TGTGCCAGCTCACTGAATTTACAGGGATATGCCTACGAGCAGTACTTC; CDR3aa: CASSLNLQGYAYEQYF
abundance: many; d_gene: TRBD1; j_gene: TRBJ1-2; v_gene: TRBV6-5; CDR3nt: TGTGCCAGCAGTTTCCACGTATCCCCGGGACAGAACGGCTACACCTTC; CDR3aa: CASSFHVSPGQNGYTF
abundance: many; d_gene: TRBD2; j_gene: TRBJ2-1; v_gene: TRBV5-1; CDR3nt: TGCGCCAGCAGCTTAGGCGGGGGGGCCACGTTGGTTATAGATGAGCAGTTCTTC; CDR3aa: CASSLGGGATLVIDEQFF
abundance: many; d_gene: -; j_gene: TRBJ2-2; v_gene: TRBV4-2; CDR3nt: TGTGCCAGCAGCCAAGGGAGCGATATTGGCACCGGGGAGCTGTTTTTT; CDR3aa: CASSQGSDIGTGELFF
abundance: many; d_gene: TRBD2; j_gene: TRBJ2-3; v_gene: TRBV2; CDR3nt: TGTGCCAGCAGGAAGGGACTAGCGGGGGCCACAGATACGCAGTATTTT; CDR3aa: CASRKGLAGATDTQYF
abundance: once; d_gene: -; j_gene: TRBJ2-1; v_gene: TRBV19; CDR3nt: TGTGCCAGTAGTACCCTCGTGTCCGGGTTAAATGAGCAGTTCTTC; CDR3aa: CASSTLVSGLNEQFF
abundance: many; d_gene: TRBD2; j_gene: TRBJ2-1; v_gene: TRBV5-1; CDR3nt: TGCGCCAGCAGCCGCCTCGGACTAGCGGGAGGTAATGAGCAGTTCTTC; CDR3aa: CASSRLGLAGGNEQFF
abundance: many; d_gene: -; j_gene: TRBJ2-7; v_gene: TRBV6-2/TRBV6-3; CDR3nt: TGTGCCAGCAGGACTCCCAAGGGGGTCGGTTACGAGCAGTACTTC; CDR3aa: CASRTPKGVGYEQYF
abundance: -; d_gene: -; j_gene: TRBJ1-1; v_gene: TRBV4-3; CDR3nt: TGCGCCAGCAGCCACCTAGGACTGAAGAACACTGAAGCTTTCTTT; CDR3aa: CASSHLGLKNTEAFF
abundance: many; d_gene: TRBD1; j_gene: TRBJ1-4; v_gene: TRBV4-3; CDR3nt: TGCGCCAGCAGCCAAGCGGAGGGCTTAGGGGGCGCAACTAATGAAAAACTGTTTTTT; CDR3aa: CASSQAEGLGGATNEKLFF
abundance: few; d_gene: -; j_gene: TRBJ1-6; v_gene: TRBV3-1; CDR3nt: TGTGCCAGCAGCCACCATTCACCCCTCCACTTT; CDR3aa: CASSHHSPLHF
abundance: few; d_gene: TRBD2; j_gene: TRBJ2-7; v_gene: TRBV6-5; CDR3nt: TGTGCCAGCAGTTACTCAACTAGCGGGGTCTACGAGCAGTACTTC; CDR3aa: CASSYSTSGVYEQYF
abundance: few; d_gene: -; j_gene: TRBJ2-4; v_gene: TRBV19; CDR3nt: TGTGCCAGTAGATACCGGGACACTGACATTCAGTACTTC; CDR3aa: CASRYRDTDIQYF
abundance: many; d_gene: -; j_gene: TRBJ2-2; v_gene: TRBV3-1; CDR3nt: TGTGCCAGCAGCCCGGGACCGGTAAACACCGGGGAGCTGTTTTTT; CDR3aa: CASSPGPVNTGELFF
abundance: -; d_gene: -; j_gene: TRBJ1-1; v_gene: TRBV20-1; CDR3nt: TGCAGTGCTAGAGTAACACAGGGAGGCATTGAAGCTTTCTTT; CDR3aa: CSARVTQGGIEAFF
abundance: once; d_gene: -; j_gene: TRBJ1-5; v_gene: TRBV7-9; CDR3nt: TGTGCCAGCAGCTTTGGAGGAAGAGGTCAGCCCCAGCATTTT; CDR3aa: CASSFGGRGQPQHF
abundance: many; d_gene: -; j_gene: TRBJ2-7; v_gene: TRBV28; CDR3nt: TGTGCCAGCAGTCAAATGCCCAGTACAATCTACGAGCAGTACTTC; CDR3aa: CASSQMPSTIYEQYF
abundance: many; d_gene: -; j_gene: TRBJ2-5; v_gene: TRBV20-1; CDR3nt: TGCAGTGCTCCCCGGACTACGAGGGAGACCCAGTACTTC; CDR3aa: CSAPRTTRETQYF
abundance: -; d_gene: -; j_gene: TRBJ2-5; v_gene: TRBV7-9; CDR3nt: TGTGCCAGCAGCTTAGGGGACCCCCTCAGGGAGACCCAGTACTTC; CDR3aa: CASSLGDPLRETQYF
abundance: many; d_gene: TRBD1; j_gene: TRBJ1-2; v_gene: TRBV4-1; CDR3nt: TGCGCCAGCAGCCAAAGGGGACAGGGAGGCTACACCTTC; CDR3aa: CASSQRGQGGYTF
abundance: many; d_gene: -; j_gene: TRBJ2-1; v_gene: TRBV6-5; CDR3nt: TGTGCCAGCAGTTACTTACCATTTGGCTCCTACAATGAGCAGTTCTTC; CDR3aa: CASSYLPFGSYNEQFF
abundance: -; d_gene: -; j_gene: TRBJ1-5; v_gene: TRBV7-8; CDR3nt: TGTGCCAGCAGCTTAGGAGGATGGAGGGCTAGCAATCAGCCCCAGCATTTT; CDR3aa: CASSLGGWRASNQPQHF
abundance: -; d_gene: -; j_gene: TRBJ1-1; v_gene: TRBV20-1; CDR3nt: TGCAGTGCTGACCGACAGGATATGAACACTGAAGCTTTCTTT; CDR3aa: CSADRQDMNTEAFF
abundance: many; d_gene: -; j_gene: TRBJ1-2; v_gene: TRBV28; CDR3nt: TGTGCCAGCAGGAACCACAGGGTCTTAAATAGTGTCTACACCTTC; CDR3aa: CASRNHRVLNSVYTF
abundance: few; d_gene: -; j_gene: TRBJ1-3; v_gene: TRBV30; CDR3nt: TGTGCCTGGAGTGTGTCGTTGGCTGGAAACACCATATATTTT; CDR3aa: CAWSVSLAGNTIYF
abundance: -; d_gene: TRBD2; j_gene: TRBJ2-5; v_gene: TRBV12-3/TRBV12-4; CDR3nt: TGTGCCAGCAACGAGCGGGGGGGCGGGGAGACCCAGTACTTC; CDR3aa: CASNERGGGETQYF
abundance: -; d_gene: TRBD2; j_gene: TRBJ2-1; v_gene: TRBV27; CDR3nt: TGTGCCAGCAGTAACCGTCTAGCGGGAGGCTCCTACAATGAGCAGTTCTTC; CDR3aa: CASSNRLAGGSYNEQFF
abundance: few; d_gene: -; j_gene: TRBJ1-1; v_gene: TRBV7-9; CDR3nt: TGTGCCAGCAGCTTATCGTGGCCGAATGAAGCTTTCTTT; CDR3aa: CASSLSWPNEAFF
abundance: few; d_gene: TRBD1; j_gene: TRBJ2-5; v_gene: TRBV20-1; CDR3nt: TGCAGTGCTAGTTATAAGGGACAGGCCCACTTGACCCAGTACTTC; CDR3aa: CSASYKGQAHLTQYF
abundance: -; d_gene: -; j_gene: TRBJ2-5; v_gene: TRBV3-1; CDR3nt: TGTGCCAGCAGCCAATCGGATATTCGGGAGACCCAGTACTTC; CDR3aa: CASSQSDIRETQYF
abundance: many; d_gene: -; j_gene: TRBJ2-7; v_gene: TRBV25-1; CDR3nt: TGTGCCAGCGGGATGGACACTCTTCCCTACGAGCAGTACTTC; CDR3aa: CASGMDTLPYEQYF
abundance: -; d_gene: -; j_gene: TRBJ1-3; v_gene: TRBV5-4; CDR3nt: TGTGCCAGCAGCTTGGGCACCTCCCGAGGAAACACCATATATTTT; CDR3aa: CASSLGTSRGNTIYF
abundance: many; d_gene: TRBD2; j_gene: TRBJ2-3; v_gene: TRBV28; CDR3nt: TGTGCCAGCAGTTTAATCCTAGCGGGGTCTAGCACAGATACGCAGTATTTT; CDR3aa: CASSLILAGSSTDTQYF
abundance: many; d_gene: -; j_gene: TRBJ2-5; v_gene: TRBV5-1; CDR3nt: TGCGCCAGCAGCTTTGAGGGGAGACCCCACCAAGAGACCCAGTACTTC; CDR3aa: CASSFEGRPHQETQYF
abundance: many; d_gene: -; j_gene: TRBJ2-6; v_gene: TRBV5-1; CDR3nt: TGCGCCAGCAGCTTGACGGAGGGCCTGGGGGCCAACGTCCTGACTTTC; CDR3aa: CASSLTEGLGANVLTF
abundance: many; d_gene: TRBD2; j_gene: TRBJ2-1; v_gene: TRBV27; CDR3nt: TGTGCCAGCGGGGGGGCCTACAATGAGCAGTTCTTC; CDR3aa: CASGGAYNEQFF
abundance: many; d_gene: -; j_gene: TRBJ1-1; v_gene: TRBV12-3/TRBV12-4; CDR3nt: TGTGCCAGCAGTTTGGAGGTTGGGGTTGAAGCTTTCTTT; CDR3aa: CASSLEVGVEAFF
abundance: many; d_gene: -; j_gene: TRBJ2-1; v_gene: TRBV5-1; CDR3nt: TGCGCCAGCAGCTCCGATCCGGACAATGAGCAGTTCTTC; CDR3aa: CASSSDPDNEQFF
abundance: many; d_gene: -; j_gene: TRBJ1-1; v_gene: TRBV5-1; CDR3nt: TGCGCCAGCAGCCCTACTATGAACACTGAAGCTTTCTTT; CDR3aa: CASSPTMNTEAFF
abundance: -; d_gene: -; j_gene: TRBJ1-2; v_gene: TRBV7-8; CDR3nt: TGTGCCAGCAGCTTAGAATTCATACTCTATGGCTACACCTTC; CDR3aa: CASSLEFILYGYTF
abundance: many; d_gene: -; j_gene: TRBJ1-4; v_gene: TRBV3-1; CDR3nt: TGTGCCAGCAGCCAAGGGGGTTCTAATGAAAAACTGTTTTTT; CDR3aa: CASSQGGSNEKLFF
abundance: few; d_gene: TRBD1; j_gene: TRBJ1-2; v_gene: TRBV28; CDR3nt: TGTGCCAGCAGTTCCTCAGGACAGGGGGGTTACACCTTC; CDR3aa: CASSSSGQGGYTF
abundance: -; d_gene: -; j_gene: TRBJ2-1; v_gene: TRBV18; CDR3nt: TGTGCCAGCTCATTAAACGATGGGATCTACAATGAGCAGTTCTTC; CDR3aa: CASSLNDGIYNEQFF
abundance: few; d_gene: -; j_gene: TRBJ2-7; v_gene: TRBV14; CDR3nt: TGTGCCAGCAGCTCCGGGACAACCTTTCGGGGCGAGCAGTACTTC; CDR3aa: CASSSGTTFRGEQYF
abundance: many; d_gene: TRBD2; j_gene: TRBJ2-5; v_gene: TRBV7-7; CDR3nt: TGTGCCAGCAGCTTAGACACTAGCGGGGGCCGAGAGACCCAGTACTTC; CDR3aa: CASSLDTSGGRETQYF